This TCR beta chain emerged from a study of graft-versus-host responses after intestinal transplantation. Study context: Uniformly, recipients were administered anti-thymocyte globulin induction with subsequent tacrolimus and steroids for approximately 3 years. Study results and limitations: Allografts carried high graft-versus-host to host-versus-graft clonal ratios in patients having graft-donor T cell macrochimerism. Early post-transplant declines in HvG were associated with peak levels of circulating GvH clones. The authors found GvH clones in recipient marrow, some appearing first in ileum or blood.

The method was immunoSEQ multiplex PCR; TCRdb's version includes in-frame clones alone and lacks a portion of them. This sample has 100,000 to 130,000 clones; 87% occur once, and the top ten carry about 0.75%. This clone was counted a single time. Its antigen is undetermined. V lost 6 bases to trimming and J lost 4 bases; unmatched junction nucleotides: 8. CDR3 length equals 15 residues. CDR1 MNHEY and CDR2 SVGAGI come from the germline V gene. This sequence joins TRBV6-5 and TRBJ2-7, with TRBD2 matching 11 bases. The TCR sequence derives from a human donor who was the organ donor for an intestinal transplant. The specimen was unstimulated CD4+ T cells sorted from spleen or lymph node cells, collected before transplant. CDR3 residues: CASSFMGTSGYEQYF. As DNA, the CDR3 is TGTGCCAGCAGCTTCATGGGGACTAGCGGATACGAGCAGTACTTC.